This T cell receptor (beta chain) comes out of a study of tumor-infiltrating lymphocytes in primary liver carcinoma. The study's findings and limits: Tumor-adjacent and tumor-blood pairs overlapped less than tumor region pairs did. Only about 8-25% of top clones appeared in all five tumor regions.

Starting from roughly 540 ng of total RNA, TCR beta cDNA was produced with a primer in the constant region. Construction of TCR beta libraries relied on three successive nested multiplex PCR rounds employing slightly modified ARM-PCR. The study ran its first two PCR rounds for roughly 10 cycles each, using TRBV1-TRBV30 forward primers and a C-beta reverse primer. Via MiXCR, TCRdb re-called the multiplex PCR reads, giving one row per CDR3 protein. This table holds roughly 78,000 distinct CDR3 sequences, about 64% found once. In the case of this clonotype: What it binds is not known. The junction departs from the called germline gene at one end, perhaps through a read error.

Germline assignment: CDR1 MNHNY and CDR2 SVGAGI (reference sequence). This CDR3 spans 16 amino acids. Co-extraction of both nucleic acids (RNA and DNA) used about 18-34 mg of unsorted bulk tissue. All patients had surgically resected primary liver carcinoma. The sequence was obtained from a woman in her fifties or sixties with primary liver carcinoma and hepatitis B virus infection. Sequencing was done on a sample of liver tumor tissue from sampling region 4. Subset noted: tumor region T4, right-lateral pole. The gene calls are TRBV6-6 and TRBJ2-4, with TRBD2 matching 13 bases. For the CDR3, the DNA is TGCGACAGCAAAAAAGGACTAGCGGGAGCTAAAAACATTCAGTACTTC. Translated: CDSKKGLAGAKNIQYF.